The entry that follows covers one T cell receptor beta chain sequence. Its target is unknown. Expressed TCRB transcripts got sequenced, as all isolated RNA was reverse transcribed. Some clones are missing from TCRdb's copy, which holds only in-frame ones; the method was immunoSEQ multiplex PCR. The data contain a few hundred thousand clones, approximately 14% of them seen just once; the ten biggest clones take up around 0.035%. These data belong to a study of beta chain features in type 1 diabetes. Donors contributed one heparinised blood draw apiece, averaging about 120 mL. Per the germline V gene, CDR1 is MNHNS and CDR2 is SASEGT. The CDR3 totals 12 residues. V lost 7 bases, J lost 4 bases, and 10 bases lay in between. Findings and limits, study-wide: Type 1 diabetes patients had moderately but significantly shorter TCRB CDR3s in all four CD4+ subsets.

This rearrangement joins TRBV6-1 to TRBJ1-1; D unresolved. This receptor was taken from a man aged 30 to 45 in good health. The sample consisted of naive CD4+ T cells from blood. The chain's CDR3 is CASNVGSTEAFF. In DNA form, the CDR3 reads TGTGCCAGCAACGTTGGGAGCACTGAAGCTTTCTTT.